This T cell receptor (beta chain) is drawn from a study of blood T cell repertoires in COVID-19 (dated by TCRdb to the early 2020s). In terms of the full investigation: Samples from collaborators originated in the United States, Italy and Spain and spanned both the acute and convalescent phases of COVID-19. The material from the prospective study consisted of cDNA or gDNA derived from T cells, B-cell-depleted T cells, or PBMCs. The samples were drawn from the first 160 participants of the ongoing ImmuneRACE study and from 950 to 1,500 subjects provided by 6 global collaborators. Nearly every sample came with metadata listing a de-identified subject ID, COVID-19 status, age in years and sex. A freely available public database, intended as a resource for researchers studying the immune response to SARS-CoV-2, is where the repertoires were released. Where available, HLA class I and class II types were obtained from metadata supplied by the sample provider rather than from assay-based typing. Deeply sampled blood TCRbeta repertoires from subjects exposed to, actively infected with, or recovered from COVID-19 were included in the dataset.

The investigation overall reported the following: How much clinical and demographic metadata was included differed by source and by participant, and the metadata was provided uncurated.

V is pruned by 7 bases and J by 5 bases, leaving 6 bases of the junction without a gene match. Sequences MNHEY (CDR1) and SVGAGI (CDR2) are obtained from the germline V gene. The CDR3 covers 14 residues, taking in both the cysteine and the phenylalanine. Just CDR3 DNA is preserved here, 42 bases in frame from base 1. As for this clone: Its recognized antigen is unknown. The sample holds no much larger clone one base away, and base qualities are not on file.

TCRbeta CDR3 regions were amplified from genomic DNA by means of the immunoSEQ Assay, a bias-controlled multiplex PCR. As for the original processing: Nucleated cell counts per sample were estimated from amplification of reference gene primers within the assay. To quantify the absolute abundance of each unique TCRbeta CDR3 rearrangement, sequence reads were collapsed and filtered. For each sample, productive Simpson clonality was calculated as the square root of Simpson's diversity index over productive rearrangements. TCRdb holds this immuneACCESS table with in-frame rearrangements only. Some clones are missing; in checked studies, unresolved V genes explain under half, and the rest has no known cause. V, J and clone size derive from that table, while D and trimming were established from the DNA sequence. Present in this sample are approximately 180,000 clones, 70% to 90% of which were seen just once. The top ten clones comprise about 3.3% of the sample.

Whole blood was collected in K2EDTA tubes by collaborating institutions according to the institutions' own protocols. For TCRbeta analysis, collaborators shipped samples in one of three forms: frozen whole blood, isolated PBMCs, or DNA extracted from either of those sample types. The TCR sequence derives from a man aged 55 to 70 with acute or convalescent COVID-19. The V gene is TRBV6-5 and the J gene is TRBJ1-4; TRBD1 matches 8 bases in the middle. Sequences were obtained from peripheral blood. The encoded CDR3 is CASTGQGRNEKLFF. In nucleotides, the sequence is TGTGCCAGCACCGGACAGGGACGGAATGAAAAACTGTTTTTT.